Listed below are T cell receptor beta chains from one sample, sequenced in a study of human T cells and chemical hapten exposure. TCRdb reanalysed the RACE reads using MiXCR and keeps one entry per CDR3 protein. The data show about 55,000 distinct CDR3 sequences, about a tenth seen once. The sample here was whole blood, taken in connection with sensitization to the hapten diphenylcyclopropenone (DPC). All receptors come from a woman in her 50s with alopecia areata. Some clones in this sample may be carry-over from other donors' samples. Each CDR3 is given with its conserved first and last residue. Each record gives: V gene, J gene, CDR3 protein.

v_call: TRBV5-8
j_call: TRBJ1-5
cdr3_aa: CASSLLRGTGGTYSNQPQHF

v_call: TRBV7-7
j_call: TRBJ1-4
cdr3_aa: CASSLRPGTARGEKLFF

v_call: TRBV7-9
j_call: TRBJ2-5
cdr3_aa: CASSFPGTTQETQYF

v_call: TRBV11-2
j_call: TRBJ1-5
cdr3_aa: CASSPITGKSQPQHF

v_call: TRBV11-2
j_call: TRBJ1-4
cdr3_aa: CASTETVNEKLFF

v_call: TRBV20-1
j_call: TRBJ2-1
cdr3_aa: CSARTSGGLSSYNEQFF

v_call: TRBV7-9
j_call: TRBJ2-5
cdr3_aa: CASSLAGAGRLQETQYF

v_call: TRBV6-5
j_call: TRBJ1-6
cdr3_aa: CASSYWDTSSYNSPLHF

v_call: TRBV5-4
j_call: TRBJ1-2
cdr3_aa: CASSGRTGTNYGYTF

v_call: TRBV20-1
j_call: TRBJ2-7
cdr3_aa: CSARPRPETGEQYF

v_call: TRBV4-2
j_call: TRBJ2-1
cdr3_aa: CASSQVLFQGAYNEQFF

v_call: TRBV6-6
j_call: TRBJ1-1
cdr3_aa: CASSYGTGGLGAFF

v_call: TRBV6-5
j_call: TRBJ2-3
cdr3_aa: CASRGVTDTQYF

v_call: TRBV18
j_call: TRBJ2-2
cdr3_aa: CASSPLASEVLFF

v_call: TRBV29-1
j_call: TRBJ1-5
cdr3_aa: CSVAQSSTNQPQHF

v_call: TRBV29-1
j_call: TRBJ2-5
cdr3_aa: CSTTGRETQYF

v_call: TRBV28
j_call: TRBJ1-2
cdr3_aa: CASSRVRRSNYGYTF

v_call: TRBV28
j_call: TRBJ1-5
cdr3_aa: CASSFSPPQPQHF

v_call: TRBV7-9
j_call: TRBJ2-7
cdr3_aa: CASSLQSPQGAAYEQYF

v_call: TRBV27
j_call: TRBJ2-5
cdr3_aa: CASSKPGRPQETQYF

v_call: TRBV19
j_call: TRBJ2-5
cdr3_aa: CASSIRGDQETQYF

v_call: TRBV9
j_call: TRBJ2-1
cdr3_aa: CASTKNGEQFF

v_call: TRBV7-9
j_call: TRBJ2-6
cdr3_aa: CASSLEGLPSGANVLTF

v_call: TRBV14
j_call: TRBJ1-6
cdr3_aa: CASSQGGGLNSPLHF

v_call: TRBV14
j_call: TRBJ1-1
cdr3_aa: CASSNTHEAFF

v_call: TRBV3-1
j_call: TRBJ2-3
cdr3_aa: CASSQDGADTQYF

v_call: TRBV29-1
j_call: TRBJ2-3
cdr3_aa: CSVGKDPTQYF

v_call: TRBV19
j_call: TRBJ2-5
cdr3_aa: CASSMIAQETQYF

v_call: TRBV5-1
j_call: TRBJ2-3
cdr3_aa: CASNAQGRDTQYF

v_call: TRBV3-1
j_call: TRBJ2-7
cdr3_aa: CASSQTVAGFYEQYF

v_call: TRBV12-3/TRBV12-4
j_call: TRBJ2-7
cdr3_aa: CASSFNPGSQYF

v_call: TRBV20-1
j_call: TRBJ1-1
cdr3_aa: CSARDPRQGETEAFF